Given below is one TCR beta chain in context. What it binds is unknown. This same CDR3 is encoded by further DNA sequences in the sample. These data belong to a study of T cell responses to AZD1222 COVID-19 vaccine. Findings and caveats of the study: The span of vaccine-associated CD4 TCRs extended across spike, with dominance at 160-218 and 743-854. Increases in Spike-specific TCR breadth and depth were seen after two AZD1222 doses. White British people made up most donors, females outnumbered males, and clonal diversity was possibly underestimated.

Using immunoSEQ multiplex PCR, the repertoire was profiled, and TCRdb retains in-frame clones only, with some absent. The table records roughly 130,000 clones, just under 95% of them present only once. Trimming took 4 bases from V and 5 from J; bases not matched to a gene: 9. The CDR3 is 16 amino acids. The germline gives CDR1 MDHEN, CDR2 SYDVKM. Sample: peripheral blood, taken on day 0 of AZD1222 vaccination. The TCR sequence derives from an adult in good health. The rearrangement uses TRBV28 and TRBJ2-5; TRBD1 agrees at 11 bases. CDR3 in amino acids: CASSSVGQGARETQYF. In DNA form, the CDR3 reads TGTGCCAGCAGTTCCGTAGGACAGGGGGCGCGGGAGACCCAGTACTTC.